These T cell receptor beta chains were read from a single sample in a study of blood T cell repertoires in COVID-19. Sequencing was performed with immunoSEQ multiplex PCR; in TCRdb, only in-frame clones are kept and a portion is missing. Of around 130,000 clones listed, roughly three quarters are singletons. The sequenced material came from peripheral blood. The receptors here all came from a man aged 80 or over with acute or convalescent COVID-19. Each CDR3 is given with its conserved first and last residue. The D gene is left open where the match is weak. Clone size is not always given. Where it is, it says once, few, many or a class for expanded clones.

D: TRBD2; V: TRBV5-1; J: TRBJ2-7; size: NA; CDR3: CASSPYLGGVYEQYF; DNA: TGCGCCAGCAGCCCCTATCTGGGAGGGGTCTACGAGCAGTACTTC
D: NA; V: TRBV5-4; J: TRBJ1-1; size: few; CDR3: CASSLALGPNTEAFF; DNA: TGTGCCAGCAGTTTGGCACTGGGGCCGAACACTGAAGCTTTCTTT
D: NA; V: TRBV6-1; J: TRBJ2-7; size: NA; CDR3: CASSEAGGGFSEQYF; DNA: TGTGCCAGCAGTGAAGCAGGAGGGGGCTTCAGCGAGCAGTACTTC
D: TRBD2; V: TRBV29-1; J: TRBJ2-3; size: NA; CDR3: CSVVGRGGTDTQYF; DNA: TGCAGCGTTGTTGGGCGGGGGGGTACAGATACGCAGTATTTT
D: TRBD2; V: TRBV7-8; J: TRBJ2-2; size: NA; CDR3: CASSPGLAGYTGELFF; DNA: TGTGCCAGCAGCCCTGGACTAGCGGGGTACACCGGGGAGCTGTTTTTT
D: TRBD1; V: TRBV9; J: TRBJ1-1; size: NA; CDR3: CASSVGTGGTEAFF; DNA: TGTGCCAGCAGCGTAGGGACAGGGGGGACTGAAGCTTTCTTT
D: TRBD1; V: TRBV5-5; J: TRBJ2-5; size: NA; CDR3: CASSLGAGGSQETQYF; DNA: TGTGCCAGCAGCTTGGGGGCAGGGGGCTCACAAGAGACCCAGTACTTC
D: NA; V: TRBV2; J: TRBJ2-5; size: NA; CDR3: CASSETGVDETQYF; DNA: TGTGCCAGCAGTGAGACCGGGGTGGATGAGACCCAGTACTTC
D: NA; V: TRBV12-3/TRBV12-4; J: TRBJ2-2; size: NA; CDR3: CASSPIESGELFF; DNA: TGTGCCAGCAGTCCTATCGAGTCCGGGGAGCTGTTTTTT
D: NA; V: TRBV2; J: TRBJ2-2; size: NA; CDR3: CASSSGGQYITGELFF; DNA: TGTGCCAGCTCGAGCGGGGGACAGTATATCACCGGGGAGCTGTTTTTT
D: NA; V: TRBV5-1; J: TRBJ1-6; size: NA; CDR3: CASSLGRDLNSPLHF; DNA: TGCGCCAGCAGCTTGGGCCGGGATCTTAATTCACCCCTCCACTTT
D: NA; V: TRBV27; J: TRBJ2-3; size: NA; CDR3: CASSQTGDTQYF; DNA: TGTGCCAGCAGTCAAACAGGTGATACGCAGTATTTT
D: NA; V: TRBV3-1/TRBV3-2; J: TRBJ2-3; size: NA; CDR3: CASSQGITTDTQYF; DNA: TGTGCCAGCAGCCAAGGAATTACAACAGATACGCAGTATTTT
D: TRBD2; V: TRBV4-2; J: TRBJ2-1; size: few; CDR3: CASSQGLIAGYNEQFF; DNA: TGTGCCAGCAGCCAAGGGTTGATAGCGGGGTACAATGAGCAGTTCTTC
D: TRBD2; V: TRBV6-5; J: TRBJ2-3; size: NA; CDR3: CASRSSQRGAPYF; DNA: TGTGCCAGCAGGTCTAGCCAGCGGGGGGCGCCGTATTTT
D: TRBD1; V: TRBV19; J: TRBJ2-2; size: NA; CDR3: CASRTGTANTGELFF; DNA: TGTGCCAGTAGAACCGGGACAGCGAACACCGGGGAGCTGTTTTTT
D: TRBD2; V: TRBV12-3/TRBV12-4; J: TRBJ2-3; size: NA; CDR3: CASRPSGGVSQYF; DNA: TGTGCCAGCAGGCCCAGCGGGGGGGTTTCGCAGTATTTT
D: NA; V: TRBV6-5; J: TRBJ1-4; size: NA; CDR3: CASSYSGPTNEKLFF; DNA: TGTGCCAGCAGTTACTCTGGGCCAACTAATGAAAAACTGTTTTTT
D: NA; V: TRBV5-1; J: TRBJ1-6; size: NA; CDR3: CASSGGGDSPLHF; DNA: TGCGCCAGCAGCGGTGGGGGCGATTCACCCCTCCACTTT
D: TRBD1; V: TRBV28; J: TRBJ1-1; size: NA; CDR3: CASSRQGPPEAFF; DNA: TGTGCCAGCAGTCGACAGGGCCCCCCTGAAGCTTTCTTT
D: NA; V: TRBV19; J: TRBJ2-2; size: once; CDR3: CASSSQRNTGELFF; DNA: TGTGCCAGTAGTTCGCAGCGTAACACCGGGGAGCTGTTTTTT
D: TRBD2; V: TRBV19; J: TRBJ2-1; size: once; CDR3: CASMSAGGPNEQFF; DNA: TGTGCCAGTATGTCAGCGGGGGGCCCCAATGAGCAGTTCTTC
D: TRBD1; V: TRBV9; J: TRBJ1-5; size: few; CDR3: CASSPGQGRQPQHF; DNA: TGTGCCAGCAGTCCGGGACAGGGTCGTCAGCCCCAGCATTTT
D: NA; V: TRBV18; J: TRBJ2-1; size: once; CDR3: CASSPPSGMGEQFF; DNA: TGTGCCAGCTCACCACCGTCAGGGATGGGTGAGCAGTTCTTC
D: NA; V: TRBV7-9; J: TRBJ2-3; size: NA; CDR3: CASSPGGDTQYF; DNA: TGTGCCAGCAGCCCTGGAGGGGATACGCAGTATTTT
D: TRBD2; V: TRBV3-1/TRBV3-2; J: TRBJ2-1; size: NA; CDR3: CASSQGNSGGGSYNEQFF; DNA: TGTGCCAGCAGCCAAGGCAATAGCGGGGGAGGGTCCTACAATGAGCAGTTCTTC
D: NA; V: TRBV5-1; J: TRBJ1-3; size: NA; CDR3: CASSLERSSGNTIYF; DNA: TGCGCCAGCAGCTTGGAGAGAAGCTCTGGAAACACCATATATTTT
D: TRBD1; V: TRBV11-2; J: TRBJ1-3; size: NA; CDR3: CASSRTGVGNTIYF; DNA: TGTGCCAGCAGCCGTACAGGGGTTGGAAACACCATATATTTT
D: NA; V: TRBV6-6; J: TRBJ2-3; size: NA; CDR3: CASSYIREGTQYF; DNA: TGTGCCAGCAGTTACATCAGGGAAGGGACGCAGTATTTT
D: TRBD2; V: TRBV10-1; J: TRBJ2-5; size: NA; CDR3: CASSRLNSGWGKETQYF; DNA: TGCGCCAGCAGTCGCTTGAATAGCGGGTGGGGAAAGGAGACCCAGTACTTC
D: NA; V: TRBV5-1; J: TRBJ1-2; size: NA; CDR3: CASSLYDTYGYTF; DNA: TGCGCCAGCAGCCTCTACGATACCTATGGCTACACCTTC
D: NA; V: TRBV7-8; J: TRBJ1-3; size: NA; CDR3: CASSLPGVGNTIYF; DNA: TGTGCCAGCAGCTTACCGGGTGTAGGAAACACCATATATTTT
D: NA; V: TRBV5-6; J: TRBJ2-4; size: few; CDR3: CASSFRGKTKNIQYF; DNA: TGTGCCAGCAGCTTTAGGGGGAAAACCAAAAACATTCAGTACTTC
D: TRBD1; V: TRBV4-2; J: TRBJ2-6; size: NA; CDR3: CASSQHPQGAGANVLTF; DNA: TGTGCCAGCAGCCAACACCCCCAGGGGGCTGGGGCCAACGTCCTGACTTTC
D: TRBD2; V: TRBV11-2; J: TRBJ2-1; size: NA; CDR3: CASSSLAGKINEQFF; DNA: TGTGCCAGCAGCTCACTAGCGGGGAAAATCAATGAGCAGTTCTTC
D: TRBD2; V: TRBV7-2; J: TRBJ2-5; size: NA; CDR3: CASSLASGSNTQYF; DNA: TGTGCCAGCAGCTTAGCTAGCGGGAGTAACACCCAGTACTTC
D: NA; V: TRBV29-1; J: TRBJ1-5; size: NA; CDR3: CSVVQGSGQPQHF; DNA: TGCAGCGTTGTTCAGGGCTCGGGTCAGCCCCAGCATTTT
D: TRBD1; V: TRBV5-6; J: TRBJ2-7; size: few; CDR3: CASSLDRGNEQYF; DNA: TGTGCCAGCAGTCTGGACAGGGGCAACGAGCAGTACTTC
D: NA; V: TRBV18; J: TRBJ1-1; size: NA; CDR3: CASSGQVEAFF; DNA: TGTGCCAGCTCGGGCCAGGTTGAAGCTTTCTTT
D: TRBD1; V: TRBV5-1; J: TRBJ2-7; size: NA; CDR3: CASSLDVTGANEQYF; DNA: TGCGCCAGCAGCTTGGACGTGACAGGGGCTAACGAGCAGTACTTC
D: TRBD2; V: TRBV7-2; J: TRBJ2-7; size: NA; CDR3: CASSLARTSGVSYEQYF; DNA: TGTGCCAGCAGCTTAGCGCGGACTAGCGGGGTTTCCTACGAGCAGTACTTC
D: NA; V: TRBV6-2/TRBV6-3; J: TRBJ1-5; size: once; CDR3: CASSLDGGGNNQPQHF; DNA: TGTGCCAGCAGTTTGGATGGTGGGGGGAACAATCAGCCCCAGCATTTT
D: NA; V: TRBV12-3/TRBV12-4; J: TRBJ1-4; size: NA; CDR3: CASSFDRREKLFF; DNA: TGTGCCAGCAGTTTCGACAGGAGGGAAAAACTGTTTTTT
D: NA; V: TRBV11-2; J: TRBJ1-1; size: NA; CDR3: CASGKGQTNTEAFF; DNA: TGTGCCAGCGGAAAGGGACAAACGAACACTGAAGCTTTCTTT
D: TRBD1; V: TRBV6-1; J: TRBJ1-2; size: few; CDR3: CASRWTGGNYGYTF; DNA: TGTGCCAGCAGGTGGACAGGGGGAAACTATGGCTACACCTTC
D: NA; V: TRBV19; J: TRBJ1-2; size: NA; CDR3: CASSQGPYGYTF; DNA: TGTGCCAGTAGTCAGGGGCCCTATGGCTACACCTTC
D: NA; V: TRBV2; J: TRBJ2-5; size: NA; CDR3: CASSEGGAKETQYF; DNA: TGTGCCAGCAGTGAGGGGGGAGCTAAAGAGACCCAGTACTTC
D: NA; V: TRBV27; J: TRBJ2-7; size: few; CDR3: CASSLARVKGYEQYF; DNA: TGTGCCAGCAGTTTGGCCAGGGTAAAGGGTTACGAGCAGTACTTC
D: TRBD1; V: TRBV18; J: TRBJ1-3; size: few; CDR3: CASSPVRDRGLSGNTIYF; DNA: TGTGCCAGCTCACCGGTCCGGGACAGGGGGCTATCCGGAAACACCATATATTTT
D: NA; V: TRBV7-2; J: TRBJ1-4; size: NA; CDR3: CASSLDGEPNEKLFF; DNA: TGTGCCAGCAGCTTAGACGGGGAACCTAATGAAAAACTGTTTTTT
D: NA; V: TRBV19; J: TRBJ1-4; size: once; CDR3: CASSRVGGRNEKLFF; DNA: TGTGCCAGTAGCCGAGTAGGGGGACGGAATGAAAAACTGTTTTTT
D: NA; V: TRBV10-3; J: TRBJ2-2; size: NA; CDR3: CAIGDLNTGELFF; DNA: TGTGCCATCGGGGACTTGAACACCGGGGAGCTGTTTTTT
D: TRBD2; V: TRBV5-6; J: TRBJ2-1; size: NA; CDR3: CASSPDLTGGYNEQFF; DNA: TGTGCCAGCAGCCCAGACCTGACGGGGGGGTACAATGAGCAGTTCTTC
D: NA; V: TRBV4-3; J: TRBJ2-3; size: few; CDR3: CASSETGGTDTQYF; DNA: TGCGCCAGCAGCGAAACGGGGGGCACAGATACGCAGTATTTT
D: NA; V: TRBV7-2; J: TRBJ2-3; size: NA; CDR3: CASSLDAGYTQYF; DNA: TGTGCCAGCAGCTTAGACGCGGGATATACGCAGTATTTT
D: NA; V: TRBV27; J: TRBJ1-6; size: once; CDR3: CASSLERPRSGASFVRSPLHF; DNA: TGTGCCAGCAGTTTAGAGCGTCCACGGTCAGGGGCGTCCTTCGTTCGGTCACCCCTCCACTTT
D: NA; V: TRBV2; J: TRBJ1-5; size: NA; CDR3: CASVRTANQPQHF; DNA: TGTGCCAGCGTCCGGACAGCCAATCAGCCCCAGCATTTT
D: TRBD1; V: TRBV4-2; J: TRBJ2-5; size: NA; CDR3: CASSQGGQLGETQYF; DNA: TGTGCCAGCAGCCAAGGGGGACAGTTGGGAGAGACCCAGTACTTC